These 3 T cell receptor beta chains were all obtained from the same sample, sequenced in a study of T cells in Graves' hyperthyroidism and ophthalmopathy. The source material, RNA transcripts, was used to amplify TCR beta CDR3 regions. In the first-round RT-PCR of the TCR CDR3, the HTBI primer set was used. TCRdb redid the calling of the multiplex PCR reads with MiXCR, one entry per CDR3 protein. Of hundreds of thousands of distinct CDR3 sequences in the sample, 45% are singletons; the top ten hold approximately 6.8%. The sample consisted of peripheral blood or thyroid tissue (not recorded which). These receptors all come from an adult man with Graves' disease, either hyperthyroidism or ophthalmopathy (not recorded which).

This clonotype was counted a few times. The chain combines TRBV5-4 with TRBJ2-5; D unresolved. The ends were cut back, 1 base at V and 3 bases at J, with 10 bases in the middle. The CDR3 is 14 amino acids. Germline assignment: CDR1 SGHNT and CDR2 YYREEE (reference sequence). The CDR3 sequence: CASSLSAREETQYF. In DNA form, the CDR3 reads TGTGCCAGCAGCTTGTCGGCCAGAGAAGAGACCCAGTACTTC.

The J gene is TRBJ1-3, the V gene TRBV15; D not certain. The germline V gene encodes CDR1 LNHNV and CDR2 YYDKDF (reference sequence). The CDR3 has 15 residues. V lost 1 base to trimming and J lost 0 bases, with 7 bases between them. The CDR3 loop reads CATSRGSSSGNTIYF. In DNA form, the CDR3 reads TGTGCCACCAGCAGAGGATCGAGCTCTGGAAACACCATATATTTT.

This clonotype showed up many times. The rearrangement links TRBV7-2 to TRBJ1-2; D is uncertain. This CDR3 comprises 13 residues. CDR1 and CDR2 from the germline V gene are SGHTA and FQGNSA. Deletions cut 5 bases from V and 4 bases from J, with 11 bases between. This chain's CDR3 is CASSHRRLYGYTF. CDR3 coding DNA: TGTGCCAGCAGCCACCGACGGCTCTATGGCTACACCTTC.